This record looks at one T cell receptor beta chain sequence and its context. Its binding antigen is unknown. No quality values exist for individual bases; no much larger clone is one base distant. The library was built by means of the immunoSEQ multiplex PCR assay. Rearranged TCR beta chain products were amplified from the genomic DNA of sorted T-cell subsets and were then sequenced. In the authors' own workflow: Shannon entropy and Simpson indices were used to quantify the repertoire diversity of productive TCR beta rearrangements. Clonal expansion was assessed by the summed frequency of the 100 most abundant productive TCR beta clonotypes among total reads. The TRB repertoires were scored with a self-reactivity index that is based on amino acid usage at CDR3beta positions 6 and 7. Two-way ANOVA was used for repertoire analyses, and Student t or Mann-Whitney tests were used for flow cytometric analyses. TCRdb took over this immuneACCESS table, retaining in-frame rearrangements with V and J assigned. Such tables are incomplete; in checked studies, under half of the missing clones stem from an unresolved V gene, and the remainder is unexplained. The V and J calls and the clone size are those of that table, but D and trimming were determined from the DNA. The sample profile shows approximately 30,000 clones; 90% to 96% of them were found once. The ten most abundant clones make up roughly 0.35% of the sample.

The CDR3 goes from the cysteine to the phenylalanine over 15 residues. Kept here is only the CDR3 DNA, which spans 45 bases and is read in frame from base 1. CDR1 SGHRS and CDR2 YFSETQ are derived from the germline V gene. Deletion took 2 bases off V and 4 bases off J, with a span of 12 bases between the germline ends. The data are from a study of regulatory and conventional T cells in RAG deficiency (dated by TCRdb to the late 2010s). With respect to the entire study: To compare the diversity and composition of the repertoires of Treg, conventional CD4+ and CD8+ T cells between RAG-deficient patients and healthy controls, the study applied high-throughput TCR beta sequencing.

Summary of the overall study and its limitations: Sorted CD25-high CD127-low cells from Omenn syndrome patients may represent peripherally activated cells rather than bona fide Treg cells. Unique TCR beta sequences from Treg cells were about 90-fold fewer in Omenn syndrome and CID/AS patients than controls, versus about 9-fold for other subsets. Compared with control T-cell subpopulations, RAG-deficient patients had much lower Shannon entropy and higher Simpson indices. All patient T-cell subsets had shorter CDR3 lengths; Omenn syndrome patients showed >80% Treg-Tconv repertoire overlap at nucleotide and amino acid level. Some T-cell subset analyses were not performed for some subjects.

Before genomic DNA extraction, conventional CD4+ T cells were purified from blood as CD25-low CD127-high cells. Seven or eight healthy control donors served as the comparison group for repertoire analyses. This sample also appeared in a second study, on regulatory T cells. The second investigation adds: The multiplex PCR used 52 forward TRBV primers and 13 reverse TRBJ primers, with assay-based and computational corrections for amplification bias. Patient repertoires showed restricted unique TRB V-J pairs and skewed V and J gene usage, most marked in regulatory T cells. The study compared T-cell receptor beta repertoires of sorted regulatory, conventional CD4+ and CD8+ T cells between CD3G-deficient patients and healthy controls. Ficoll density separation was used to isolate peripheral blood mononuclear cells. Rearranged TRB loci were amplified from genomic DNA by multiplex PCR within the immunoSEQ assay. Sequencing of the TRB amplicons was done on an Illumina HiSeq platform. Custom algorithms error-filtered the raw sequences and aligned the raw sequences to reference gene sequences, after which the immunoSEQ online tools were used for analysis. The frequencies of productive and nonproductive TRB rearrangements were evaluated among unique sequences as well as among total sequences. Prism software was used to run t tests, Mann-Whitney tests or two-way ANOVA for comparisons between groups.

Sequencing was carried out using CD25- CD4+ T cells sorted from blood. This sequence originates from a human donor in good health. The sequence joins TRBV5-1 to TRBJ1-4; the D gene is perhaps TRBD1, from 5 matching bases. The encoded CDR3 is CASSFLGTVNEKLFF. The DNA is TGCGCCAGCAGCTTCCTGGGGACTGTTAATGAAAAACTGTTTTTT.